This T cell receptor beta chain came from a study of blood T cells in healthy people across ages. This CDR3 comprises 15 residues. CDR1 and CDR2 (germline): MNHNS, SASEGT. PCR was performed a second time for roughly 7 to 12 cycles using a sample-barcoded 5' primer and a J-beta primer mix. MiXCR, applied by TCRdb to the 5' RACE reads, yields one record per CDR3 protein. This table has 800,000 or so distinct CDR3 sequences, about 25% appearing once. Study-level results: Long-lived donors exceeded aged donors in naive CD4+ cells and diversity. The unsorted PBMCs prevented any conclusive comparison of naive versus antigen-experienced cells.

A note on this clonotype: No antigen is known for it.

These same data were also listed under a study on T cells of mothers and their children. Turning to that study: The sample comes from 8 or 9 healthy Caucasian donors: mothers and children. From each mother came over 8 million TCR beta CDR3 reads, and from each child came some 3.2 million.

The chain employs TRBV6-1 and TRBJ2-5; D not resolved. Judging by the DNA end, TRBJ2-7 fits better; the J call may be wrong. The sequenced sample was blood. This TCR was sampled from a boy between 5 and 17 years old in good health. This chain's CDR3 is CASSPSRVGDYEQYF. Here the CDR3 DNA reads TGTGCCAGCAGTCCAAGTCGGGTAGGAGACTACGAGCAGTACTTC.